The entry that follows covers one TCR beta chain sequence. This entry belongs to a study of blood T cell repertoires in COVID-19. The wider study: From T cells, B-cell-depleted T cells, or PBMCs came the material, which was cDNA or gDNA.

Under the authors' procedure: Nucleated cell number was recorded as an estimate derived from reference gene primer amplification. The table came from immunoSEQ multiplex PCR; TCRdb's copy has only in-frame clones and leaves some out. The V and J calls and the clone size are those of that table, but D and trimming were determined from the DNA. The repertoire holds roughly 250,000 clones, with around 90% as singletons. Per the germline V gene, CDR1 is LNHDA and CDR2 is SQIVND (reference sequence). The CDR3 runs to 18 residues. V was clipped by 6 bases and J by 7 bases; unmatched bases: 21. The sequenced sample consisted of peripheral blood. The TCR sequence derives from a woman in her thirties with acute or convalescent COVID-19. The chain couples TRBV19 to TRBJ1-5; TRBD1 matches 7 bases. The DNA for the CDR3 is TGTGCCAGTAGAGACAACCGGGACAGACGCAACGCCTGGCAGCCCCAGCATTTT. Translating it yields CASRDNRDRRNAWQPQHF.